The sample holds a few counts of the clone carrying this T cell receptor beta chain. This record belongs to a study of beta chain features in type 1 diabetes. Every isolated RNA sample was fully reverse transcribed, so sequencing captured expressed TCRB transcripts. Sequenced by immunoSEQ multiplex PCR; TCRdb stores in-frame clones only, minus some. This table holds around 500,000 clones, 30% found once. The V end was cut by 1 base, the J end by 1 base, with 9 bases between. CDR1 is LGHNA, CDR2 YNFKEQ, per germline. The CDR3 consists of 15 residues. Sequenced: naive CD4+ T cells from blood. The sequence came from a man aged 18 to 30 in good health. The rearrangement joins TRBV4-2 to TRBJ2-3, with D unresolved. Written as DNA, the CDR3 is TGTGCCAGCAGCCAAGGCGAGTATGGCACAGATACGCAGTATTTT. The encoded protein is CASSQGEYGTDTQYF.